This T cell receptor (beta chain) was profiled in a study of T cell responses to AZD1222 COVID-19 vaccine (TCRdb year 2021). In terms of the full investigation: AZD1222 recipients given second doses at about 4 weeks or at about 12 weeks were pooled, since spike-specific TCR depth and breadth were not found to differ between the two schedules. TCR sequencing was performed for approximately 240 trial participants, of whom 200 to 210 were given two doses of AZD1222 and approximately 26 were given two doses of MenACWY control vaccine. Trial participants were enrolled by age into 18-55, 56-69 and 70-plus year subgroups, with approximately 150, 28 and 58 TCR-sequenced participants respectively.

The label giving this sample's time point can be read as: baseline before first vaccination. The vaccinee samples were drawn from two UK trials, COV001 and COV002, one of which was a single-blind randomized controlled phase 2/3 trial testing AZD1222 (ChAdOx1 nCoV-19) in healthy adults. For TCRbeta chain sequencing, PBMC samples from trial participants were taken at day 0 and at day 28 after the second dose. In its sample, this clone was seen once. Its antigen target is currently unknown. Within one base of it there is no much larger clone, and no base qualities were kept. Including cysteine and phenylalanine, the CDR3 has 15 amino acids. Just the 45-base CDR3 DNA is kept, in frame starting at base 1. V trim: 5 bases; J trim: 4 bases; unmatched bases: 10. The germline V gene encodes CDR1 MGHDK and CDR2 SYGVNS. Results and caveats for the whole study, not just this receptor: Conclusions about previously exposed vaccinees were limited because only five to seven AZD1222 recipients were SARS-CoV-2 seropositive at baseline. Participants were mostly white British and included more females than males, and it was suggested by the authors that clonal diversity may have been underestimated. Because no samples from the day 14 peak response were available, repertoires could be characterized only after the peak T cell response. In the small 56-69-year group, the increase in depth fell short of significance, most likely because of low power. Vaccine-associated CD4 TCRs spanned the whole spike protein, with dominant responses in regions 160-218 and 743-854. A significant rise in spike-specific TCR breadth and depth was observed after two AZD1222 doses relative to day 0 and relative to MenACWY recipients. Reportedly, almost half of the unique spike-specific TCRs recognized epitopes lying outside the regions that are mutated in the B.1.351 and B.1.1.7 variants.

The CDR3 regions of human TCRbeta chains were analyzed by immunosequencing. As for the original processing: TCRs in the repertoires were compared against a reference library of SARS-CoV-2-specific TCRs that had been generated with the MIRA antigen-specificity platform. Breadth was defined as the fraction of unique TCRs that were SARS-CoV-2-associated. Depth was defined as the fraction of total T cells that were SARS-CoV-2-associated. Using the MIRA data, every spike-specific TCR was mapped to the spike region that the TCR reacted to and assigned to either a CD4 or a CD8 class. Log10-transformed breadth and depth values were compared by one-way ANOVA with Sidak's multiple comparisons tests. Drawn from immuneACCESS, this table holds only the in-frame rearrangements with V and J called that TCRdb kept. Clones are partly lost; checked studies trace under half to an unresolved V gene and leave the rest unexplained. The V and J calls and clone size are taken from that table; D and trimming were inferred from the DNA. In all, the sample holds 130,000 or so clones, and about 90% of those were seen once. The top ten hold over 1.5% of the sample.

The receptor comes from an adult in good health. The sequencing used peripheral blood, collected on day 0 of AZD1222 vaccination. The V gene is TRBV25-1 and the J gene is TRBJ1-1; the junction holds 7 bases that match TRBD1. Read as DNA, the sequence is TGTGCCAGCAGTCTTAACAGGGGAGAGGCCACTGAAGCTTTCTTT. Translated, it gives CASSLNRGEATEAFF.